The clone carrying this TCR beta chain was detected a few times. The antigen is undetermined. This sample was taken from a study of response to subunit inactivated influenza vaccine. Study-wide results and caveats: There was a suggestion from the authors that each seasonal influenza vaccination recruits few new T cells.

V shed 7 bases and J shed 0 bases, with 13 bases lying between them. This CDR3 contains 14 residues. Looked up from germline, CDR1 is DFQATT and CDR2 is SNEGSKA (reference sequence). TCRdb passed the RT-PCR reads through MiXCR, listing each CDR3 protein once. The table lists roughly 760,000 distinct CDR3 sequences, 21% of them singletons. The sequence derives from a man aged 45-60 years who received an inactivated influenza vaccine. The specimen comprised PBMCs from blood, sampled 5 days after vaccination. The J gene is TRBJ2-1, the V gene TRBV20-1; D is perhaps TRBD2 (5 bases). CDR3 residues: CSVRGLVSYNEQFF. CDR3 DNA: TGCAGTGTCCGTGGACTGGTCTCCTACAATGAGCAGTTCTTC.